This record covers a single TCR beta chain. The antigen is undetermined. The data were taken from a study of cytomegalovirus exposure and HLA in healthy donors. Study as a whole: Approximately 190 million T cells yielded about 120 million unique TCR beta sequences, as an earlier analysis found. An early release of data contained tens of millions of unique TCRs, which came from HLA-typed donors. The study's findings and limits: Cytomegalovirus association was listed for about 160 TCR beta chains. Most of the TCR beta V segments (in an earlier analysis) were productive either about 87% or about 30% of the time.

This CDR3 contains 15 residues. Germline V gene sequence: CDR1 SGHNT, CDR2 YENEEA. Trimming took 4 bases from V and 8 from J, leaving 19 bases between them. The primer mix had 60 Vbeta and 13 Jbeta primers. Sequencing was performed with immunoSEQ multiplex PCR; in TCRdb, only in-frame clones are kept and a portion is missing. The top ten clones hold approximately 1.3% of a sample with about 140,000 clones, approximately 82% of them seen once. The rearrangement links TRBV11-3 to TRBJ2-3; D is ambiguous. The sequencing input was PBMCs. This TCR was recovered from a man aged 25 to 40 in good health and CMV-seropositive. CDR3 sequence reads: CASSSAWRGVGTQYF. The CDR3 DNA reads TGTGCCAGCAGCTCCGCCTGGCGAGGAGTCGGTACGCAGTATTTT.